These T cell receptor beta chains were read from a single sample in a study of monozygotic twins with inflammatory bowel disease. TCRdb re-called the 5' RACE reads and catalogs CDR3 proteins one per entry, DNA excluded. The sample data list approximately 200,000 distinct CDR3 sequences. The sequencing input was blood. The receptors were gathered from a human donor with ulcerative colitis or Crohn's disease, or a healthy co-twin of an affected twin (not recorded which). Each CDR3 is given with its conserved first and last residue.

j_gene,v_gene,CDR3aa
TRBJ1-5,TRBV3-1,CASGWRGLQPQHF
TRBJ2-1,TRBV12-3/TRBV12-4,CASSSSGGAGEQFF
TRBJ2-7,TRBV7-2,CASSLGQSIRQYF
TRBJ2-3,TRBV12-3/TRBV12-4,CASSFDGGPSDTQYF
TRBJ1-1,TRBV5-1,CASSPSPGLDTEAFF
TRBJ2-1,TRBV12-3/TRBV12-4,CASSLGTSGGTEQFF
TRBJ2-3,TRBV2,CASAQGAFLDSDTQYF
TRBJ1-1,TRBV5-1,CASSFGQGANTEAFF
TRBJ2-5,TRBV7-2,CASSLGQFQETQYF
TRBJ2-2,TRBV10-3,CAIGEVTGELFF
TRBJ1-3,TRBV2,CASSERQGGSGNTIYF
TRBJ2-3,TRBV9,CASSVVGGEVDTQYF
TRBJ2-1,TRBV19,CASSLWDRGGNEQFF
TRBJ2-5,TRBV19,CASSDKYQETQYF
TRBJ2-2,TRBV25-1,CASSESTAGFHTGELFF
TRBJ1-6,TRBV27,CASTSRGQGLILPLHF
TRBJ2-7,TRBV11-2,CASNLQGPLYEQYF
TRBJ1-1,TRBV20-1,CSARTRRAGTEAFF
TRBJ1-1,TRBV20-1,CSASPQNTEAFF
TRBJ2-5,TRBV3-1,CASSQGSARQQETQYF
TRBJ2-2,TRBV20-1,CSAPGTGELFF
TRBJ2-3,TRBV4-1,CASRSIGGSTDTQYF